This T cell receptor beta chain was found in a study of Graves' ophthalmopathy and Graves' hyperthyroidism. As for the study in general: The study drew peripheral blood at initial diagnosis, before any treatment.

This clonotype has ten or more counts. Its target is not known. Germline CDR1 and CDR2: SGHNT and YYREEE (reference sequence). The CDR3 has 16 amino acids. V was clipped by 2 bases and J by 4 bases; unmatched bases: 9. General study findings and limits: Blood also carried most expanded thyroid clonotypes exceeding 0.001 frequency. Its predictions of ophthalmopathy progression gave the model 65% to 71% sensitivity and almost 75% specificity.

In donors with ophthalmopathy, activity was moderate-to-severe, with CAS ≥3, NOSPECS ≥4 and duration under 3 months. The TCR beta CDR3 regions underwent amplification from RNA transcripts. HTBI-primed first-round RT-PCR preceded second-round multiplex PCR. TCRdb re-called the multiplex PCR reads with MiXCR, one entry per CDR3 protein. The table shows 40,000 to 50,000 distinct CDR3 sequences, with around half occurring only once. Sequencing input: peripheral blood. The clonotype comes from an adult man with Graves' ophthalmopathy. The gene calls are TRBV5-4 and TRBJ2-5; 9 positions agree with TRBD2. The CDR3 nucleotides read TGTGCCAGCAGCTTCTGGCGGGGGGGCCGGCCAGAGACCCAGTACTTC. Residues: CASSFWRGGRPETQYF.